These 3 T cell receptor beta chains were sequenced from one sample in a study of response to subunit inactivated influenza vaccine (dated by TCRdb to 2016 to 2019). The library was generated by RT-PCR. For sequencing, an Illumina HiSeq 2500 was employed. TCRdb trimmed the raw reads at Q25, called clones with MiXCR and kept productive beta chains. Rows merge per CDR3 protein into single entries with the most common DNA and genes. This sample holds around 750,000 distinct CDR3 sequences; about 20% were observed only once. Roughly 10% of the sample rests with the top ten. The sequencing used PBMCs from blood, collected roughly 5 days after vaccination. These receptors all come from a man aged 50 to 59 who received an inactivated influenza vaccine. Donor details come from another sample of the same person, matched by shared clones.

This clonotype was counted between two and nine times. For the CDR3, the DNA is TGTGCCAGCAGTGAAACAGCTAGGTACACCGGGGAGCTGTTTTTT. This codes for CASSETARYTGELFF. J is TRBJ2-2 and V is TRBV2; no reliable D call. The ends were cut back, 2 bases at V and 3 bases at J, with 10 bases in the middle. The CDR3 has 15 residues. Germline CDR1 and CDR2: SNHLY and FYNNEI.

This clonotype was detected only a few times. The chain uses TRBV4-3 and TRBJ1-4; 7 nucleotides match TRBD1. CDR1 LGHNA and CDR2 YSLEER come from the germline V gene. The CDR3 runs 16 residues. V shed 0 bases, J shed 3 bases, and the junction held 4 bases outside the gene matches. The CDR3 bases are TGCGCCAGCAGCCAAGATTCCGGGACAGCTAATGAAAAACTGTTTTTT. This codes for CASSQDSGTANEKLFF.

This clonotype was recorded at least ten times. CDR3 region: CSARAGYEQYF. CDR3 in DNA: TGCAGTGCTAGAGCCGGCTACGAGCAGTACTTC. The J gene is TRBJ2-7, the V gene TRBV20-1; D call uncertain. Germline lookup yields CDR1 DFQATT and CDR2 SNEGSKA (reference sequence). CDR3 length: 11 residues. V lost 1 base, J lost 3 bases, and 4 bases lay in between.